Listed here are 32 T cell receptor beta chains from one sample, sequenced in a study of beta chain features in type 1 diabetes. The isolated RNA, all of it, was reverse transcribed, so expressed TCRB transcripts were what got sequenced. Sequencing was performed with immunoSEQ multiplex PCR; in TCRdb, only in-frame clones are kept and a portion is missing. The repertoire includes hundreds of thousands of clones, around 30% of them detected once, and around 0.065% sits in the top ten. Material for sequencing was naive CD4+ T cells from blood. These receptor sequences come from a man aged 18-30 years in good health.

Notes on this clone: Other DNA sequences in the sample encode the same CDR3. V is TRBV29-1 and J is TRBJ2-5, with a weak D call TRBD2 (5 bases). The CDR3 is made up of 11 amino acids. V lost 7 bases and J 1 base, leaving 7 bases between the germline ends. CDR1 SQVTM and CDR2 ANQGSEA come from the germline V gene. The CDR3 sequence: CSGGPQETQYF. The CDR3 bases are TGCAGCGGCGGGCCCCAAGAGACCCAGTACTTC.

V is TRBV28 and J is TRBJ1-5; weak D call: TRBD1 (5 bases). Germline values: CDR1 MDHEN, CDR2 SYDVKM. Trimming left V 3 bases short and J 4 bases short, with 16 bases between. The CDR3 runs to 16 residues. The CDR3 DNA reads as TGTGCCAGCAGTTTGAGGGGTGGGCTAGGGAATCAGCCCCAGCATTTT. Translating gives CASSLRGGLGNQPQHF.

There are a few counts of this clone. The chain uses TRBV15 and TRBJ2-5; D might be TRBD1 or TRBD2, each matching 5 bases. V was shortened by 3 bases and J by 2 bases, with 16 bases between the two germline ends. The CDR3 runs to 16 residues. Germline values: CDR1 LNHNV, CDR2 YYDKDF (reference sequence). The CDR3 loop is CATSRGARGTQETQYF. The CDR3 DNA reads as TGTGCCACCAGCAGGGGAGCAAGGGGAACTCAAGAGACCCAGTACTTC.

The chain couples TRBV7-3 to TRBJ2-1, with D possibly TRBD1 on 6 matching bases. Germline V CDR1 and CDR2: SGHTA, FQGTGA. The CDR3 sequence is 14 residues long. Trimming pared 5 bases from V and 6 bases from J, leaving 14 bases between. CDR3 bases: TGTGCCAGCAGCGTTGGACCACAGGGCAATGAGCAGTTCTTC. Its protein product is CASSVGPQGNEQFF.

The J gene is TRBJ1-2, the V gene TRBV30; perhaps TRBD1 as D (5 bases). The CDR3 covers 12 residues. The ends were cut back, 5 bases at V and 7 bases at J, with 14 bases in the middle. The germline gives CDR1 GTSNPN, CDR2 SVGIG (reference sequence). CDR3 protein: CAWFRVLGGYTF. CDR3 nucleotides: TGTGCCTGGTTCAGGGTCCTAGGTGGCTACACCTTC.

This chain links TRBV7-2 with TRBJ1-5; D call uncertain. The V end lost 3 bases, the J end lost 7 bases, and 13 bases lay between the germline ends. Per germline, CDR1 SGHTA and CDR2 FQGNSA. The CDR3 consists of 14 residues. The CDR3 sequence is CASSLSTRGQPQHF. In DNA, the CDR3 is TGTGCCAGCAGCTTGTCAACGCGGGGACAGCCCCAGCATTTT.

This rearrangement joins TRBV4-1 to TRBJ2-1; 9 bases agree with TRBD2. V shed 1 base and J 5 bases; nucleotides not matched to a gene: 3. Germline CDR1 is MGHRA and CDR2 is YSYEKL. This CDR3 is built from 15 residues. The CDR3 coding sequence is TGCGCCAGCAGCCAAGTCGCTAGCGGGAACAATGAGCAGTTCTTC. This gives the protein CASSQVASGNNEQFF.

The CDR3 bases are TGTGCCAGCAGCCCTCACGGTTCGGATGAGCAGTTCTTC. It encodes CASSPHGSDEQFF. The chain employs TRBV7-8 and TRBJ2-1; no reliable D call. The CDR3 extends over 13 amino acids. V dropped 5 bases and J dropped 8 bases, with 13 bases sitting between them. Germline CDR1 is SGHVS and CDR2 is FQNEAQ.

In its sample, this clone was seen a few times. J is TRBJ2-1 and V is TRBV2, with 7 positions matching TRBD1. V gave up 6 bases and J gave up 4 bases; unmatched junction bases: 9. Germline V lookup: CDR1 SNHLY, CDR2 FYNNEI. CDR3 length: 15 amino acids. In nucleotides, the CDR3 is TGTGCCAGCAGCACCCAGGGGACAGTATACAATGAGCAGTTCTTC. Translation gives CASSTQGTVYNEQFF. Filled out from reference TRBV2 and TRBJ2-1, the complete variable domain reads EPEVTQTPSHQVTQMGQEVILRCVPISNHLYFYWYRQILGQKVEFLVSFYNNEISEKSEIFDDQFSVERPDGSNFTLKIRSTKLEDSAMYFCASSTQGTVYNEQFFGPGTRLTVL.

A few counts support this clone. This chain uses TRBV19 with TRBJ1-5; no clear D. The ends were cut back, 3 bases at V and 0 bases at J, with 9 bases in the middle. From germline, CDR1 is LNHDA and CDR2 SQIVND (reference sequence). The length of the CDR3 is 15 residues. The CDR3 region is CASSIVADSNQPQHF. The CDR3, as DNA: TGTGCCAGTAGTATCGTCGCGGATAGCAATCAGCCCCAGCATTTT.

In DNA form, the CDR3 reads TGCAGCGGAGTCACAACTAATGAAAAACTGTTTTTT. It yields the protein CSGVTTNEKLFF. The rearrangement links TRBV29-1 to TRBJ1-4; D uncertain. The germline gives CDR1 SQVTM, CDR2 ANQGSEA. The CDR3 consists of 12 residues. V was cut by 7 bases and J by 0 bases, with 6 bases left in between.

The chain carries TRBV7-2 and TRBJ2-5; 14 bases fit TRBD2. J was trimmed by 4 bases and V by 5 bases; bases with no gene match: 9. This CDR3 has 17 residues. Looked up from germline, CDR1 is SGHTA and CDR2 is FQGNSA. The DNA for the CDR3 is TGTGCCAGCAGCCCCAAGGGACTAGCGGGAGAGACAGAGACCCAGTACTTC. Protein product: CASSPKGLAGETETQYF.

This clone showed up just a few times. V and J are TRBV29-1 and TRBJ1-5; tentative D call: TRBD1 (5 bases). The CDR3 is made up of 14 amino acids. Trimming removed 6 bases at V and 4 bases at J, with 16 bases between. CDR1 is SQVTM and CDR2 is ANQGSEA in the germline V gene. The CDR3 DNA reads TGCAGCGTCCAAGGGCAGGGACGGAATCAGCCCCAGCATTTT. As protein: CSVQGQGRNQPQHF.

This clone was seen only a few times. The chain has TRBV30 and TRBJ1-5; 9 bases map to TRBD1. V lost 2 bases, J lost 2 bases, and 13 bases stayed unmatched. Germline V gene sequence: CDR1 GTSNPN, CDR2 SVGIG (reference sequence). The CDR3 runs 18 residues. This CDR3 reads CAWSKQGAGLAGNQPQHF. The CDR3 coding sequence is TGTGCCTGGAGTAAACAGGGGGCCGGATTAGCCGGCAATCAGCCCCAGCATTTT.

This clone appeared a single time. The chain employs TRBV28 and TRBJ2-7; TRBD2 aligns across 11 bases. With 2 bases clipped from V and 0 bases from J, the junction kept 12 bases outside the gene matches. Germline loops: CDR1 MDHEN, CDR2 SYDVKM. The CDR3 has 19 residues. CDR3: CASSLRLTSGTPRSYEQYF. The DNA for the CDR3 is TGTGCCAGCAGTTTAAGGTTGACTAGCGGGACCCCCCGCTCCTACGAGCAGTACTTC.

The chain uses TRBV29-1 and TRBJ1-2; tentatively, D is TRBD1 (5 bases). Trimming pared 2 bases from V and 8 bases from J, leaving 15 bases between. Germline CDR1 reads SQVTM; CDR2 reads ANQGSEA. The CDR3 runs to 13 residues. CDR3 loop: CSVESGGAGGYTF. In nucleotides, the CDR3 is TGCAGCGTTGAAAGTGGAGGGGCGGGCGGCTACACCTTC.

The V gene is TRBV25-1, the J gene TRBJ2-7; D is possibly TRBD2 (5 bases). Trimming stripped 4 bases from V and 3 bases from J, with 10 bases between. The CDR3 contains 13 residues. The germline V gene encodes CDR1 MGHDK and CDR2 SYGVNS. The CDR3, as DNA: TGTGCCAGCAGTGCGGCGGGTCTCTACGAGCAGTACTTC. It encodes CASSAAGLYEQYF.

On this clone itself: This may be a read error, as it is one base from a much larger clone. V usage is TRBV27 and J usage is TRBJ2-4; D remains unclear. V was pared by 3 bases and J by 0 bases, with 3 bases between. Germline V gene data show CDR1 as MNHEY and CDR2 as SMNVEV (reference sequence). This CDR3 has 13 residues. In nucleotides, the CDR3 is TGTGCCAGCAGTTTCTTAGCCAAAAACATTCAGTACTTC. This encodes CASSFLAKNIQYF.

Note on this clone: Other DNA sequences within the sample encode an identical CDR3. The CDR3 here is CASSLAGEQFF. CDR3 in DNA: TGCGCCAGCAGCTTGGCGGGTGAGCAGTTCTTC. The chain combines TRBV5-1 with TRBJ2-1; D gene unclear. Germline-derived CDR1 and CDR2 are SGHRS and YFSETQ. CDR3 length equals 11 residues. Trimming shortened V by 0 bases and J by 9 bases, and 4 bases separated the two germline ends. Based on the CDR3 plus reference TRBV5-1 and TRBJ2-1, the full variable domain is KAGVTQTPRYLIKTRGQQVTLSCSPISGHRSVSWYQQTPGQGLQFLFEYFSETQRNKGNFPGRFSGRQFSNSRSEMNVSTLELGDSALYLCASSLAGEQFFGPGTRLTVL.

This chain links TRBV30 with TRBJ1-2; 8 positions agree with TRBD1. CDR3 length equals 11 residues. In germline, CDR1 is GTSNPN, CDR2 SVGIG (reference sequence). Losses at the gene ends were 5 bases for V and 12 bases for J; bases not matched to a gene: 8. CDR3 sequence: CAWGLRQGHTF. The CDR3 DNA reads TGTGCCTGGGGACTCAGACAGGGGCACACCTTC.

This chain links TRBV10-3 with TRBJ2-5; D is uncertain. V shed 2 bases and J shed 1 base, with 5 bases lying between them. The CDR3 length is 13 residues. Germline values: CDR1 ENHRY, CDR2 SYGVKD. CDR3 in DNA: TGTGCCATCAGTGAGGGCAGCCAAGAGACCCAGTACTTC. This encodes CAISEGSQETQYF.

This clone turned up a few times. The chain uses TRBV30 and TRBJ1-2; TRBD1 is a possible D gene (5 bases). The germline CDR1 and CDR2 sequences are GTSNPN and SVGIG (reference sequence). The V end was cut by 4 bases, the J end by 4 bases, with 19 bases between. The CDR3 runs to 15 residues. The CDR3 DNA is TGTGCCTGGAACCCCAATCTGGGACGGGTCTATGGCTACACCTTC. Its translation: CAWNPNLGRVYGYTF.

In this sample, this clone turned up a few times. The chain uses TRBV9 and TRBJ2-5, with 12 bases identical to TRBD2. Germline V gene sequence: CDR1 SGDLS, CDR2 YYNGEE. This CDR3 is 19 amino acids long. V lost 0 bases and J lost 4; bases outside the gene matches: 13. The chain's CDR3 is CASSVEGPSGRATGETQYF. CDR3 coding DNA: TGTGCCAGCAGCGTAGAGGGGCCTAGCGGGAGGGCCACGGGAGAGACCCAGTACTTC.

This chain uses TRBV5-1 with TRBJ2-7, with TRBD1 as a possible D gene (6 bases). Trimming shortened V by 5 bases and J by 2 bases, and 14 bases separated the two germline ends. Germline V gene lookup returns CDR1 SGHRS and CDR2 YFSETQ. This CDR3 contains 14 residues. The chain's CDR3 is CASSRGQGTYEQYF. Here the CDR3 DNA reads TGCGCCAGCAGTAGAGGGCAGGGGACCTACGAGCAGTACTTC.

The chain uses TRBV7-3 and TRBJ2-3; D is unresolved. This CDR3 contains 13 residues. V was shortened by 4 bases and J by 6 bases, with 11 bases between the two germline ends. CDR1 and CDR2 (germline): SGHTA, FQGTGA. CDR3 in DNA: TGTGCCAGCAGCTACTCAGGTTTGGATACGCAGTATTTT. This codes for CASSYSGLDTQYF.

In DNA form, the CDR3 reads TGTGCCACGCATTGGGGAGGGAGGGCCTCGAACAATGAGCAGTTCTTC. This sequence encodes CATHWGGRASNNEQFF. The rearrangement joins TRBV7-9 to TRBJ2-1; TRBD2 agrees at 7 bases. After removal of 10 bases from V and 5 bases from J, the junction contained 17 bases not matched to a gene. Germline V gene data show CDR1 as SEHNR and CDR2 as FQNEAQ (reference sequence). The CDR3 extends over 16 amino acids.

This clone turned up a few times. J is TRBJ2-3 and V is TRBV2; 9 bases map to TRBD2. Per the germline V gene, CDR1 is SNHLY and CDR2 is FYNNEI. The junction had 1 base not matched to a gene; V was cut back by 5 bases and J by 1 base. The CDR3 runs 14 residues. CDR3 residues: CASSWTSGTDTQYF. CDR3 bases: TGTGCCAGCAGTTGGACTAGCGGCACAGATACGCAGTATTTT.

In its sample, this clone was seen a few times. V and J are TRBV4-2 and TRBJ2-1; TRBD1 might be the D (5 bases). Germline CDR1 reads LGHNA; CDR2 reads YNFKEQ. This CDR3 contains 15 residues. V was trimmed by 0 bases and J by 8 bases, leaving 14 bases between them. CDR3 amino acids: CASSQDRVQGDEQFF. In DNA form, the CDR3 reads TGTGCCAGCAGCCAAGATCGAGTCCAGGGCGATGAGCAGTTCTTC.

The chain couples TRBV14 to TRBJ2-7, with a weak D call TRBD1 (5 bases). CDR1 is SGHDN, CDR2 FVKESK, per germline. The ends were cut back, 4 bases at V and 0 bases at J, with 7 bases in the middle. CDR3 length equals 13 residues. This CDR3 reads CASSRGSSYEQYF. The CDR3 DNA sequence: TGTGCCAGCAGCCGGGGCAGCTCCTACGAGCAGTACTTC.

V gene TRBV27 combines with J gene TRBJ2-5; TRBD2 matches at 12 bases. CDR1 is MNHEY, CDR2 SMNVEV, per germline (reference sequence). The CDR3 covers 17 residues. J was trimmed by 1 base and V by 6 bases; bases with no gene match: 9. The CDR3 sequence: CASSSTTGLAGQETQYF. In DNA form, the CDR3 reads TGTGCCAGCAGCTCCACTACGGGACTAGCGGGCCAAGAGACCCAGTACTTC.

CDR3: CSVEALGLGYTEAFF. In DNA, the CDR3 is TGCAGCGTTGAAGCTTTAGGGTTGGGGTACACTGAAGCTTTCTTT. The chain recombines TRBV29-1 with TRBJ1-1; D uncertain. Trimming took off 1 base at V and 3 bases at J, with 15 bases between the two ends. The CDR3 length is 15 residues. The germline gives CDR1 SQVTM, CDR2 ANQGSEA. The entire variable domain, with the rest obtained from reference TRBV29-1 and TRBJ1-1, is as follows: SAVISQKPSRDICQRGTSLTIQCQVDSQVTMMFWYRQQPGQSLTLIATANQGSEATYESGFVIDKFPISRPNLTFSTLTVSNMSPEDSSIYLCSVEALGLGYTEAFFGQGTRLTVV.

The gene calls are TRBV7-9 and TRBJ1-2; 7 bases align to TRBD1. Germline trimming cut 5 bases from V and 7 bases from J; bases unmatched to any gene: 4. The CDR3 covers 12 residues. Germline-derived CDR1 and CDR2 are SEHNR and FQNEAQ (reference sequence). CDR3 amino acids: CASSTDRRGYTF. CDR3 in DNA: TGTGCCAGCAGCACGGACAGGCGTGGCTACACCTTC.